This TCR beta chain was sequenced in a study of early T cells in non-severe SARS-CoV-2 infection (dated by TCRdb to about 2021). About the full investigation: Because TCR sequencing was done on bulk RNA from unsorted whole blood, the alpha and beta chains could not be paired.

This clonotype was counted at least ten times. The antigen it binds to is not known. Base qualities were left out, and no much larger clone turns up one base away. From the germline V gene (reference sequence), CDR1 is MNHEY and CDR2 is SMNVEV. From its cysteine to its phenylalanine, the CDR3 spans 14 amino acids. Solely the CDR3 DNA is kept, with 42 bases framed from the first base. A distance of 9 bases separates the germline ends of V and J, which lose 4 bases and 0 bases respectively. Set within a cohort of healthcare workers in London, UK, this nested case-control study involved weekly PCR testing of nasopharyngeal swabs along with blood sampling. Healthcare workers were recruited during the week of the UK lockdown, between 23 and 31 March 2020, and followed weekly for up to about 15 weeks. Receptor amplification or capture employed 5' RACE. Reads for this sample came from a NextSeq 500. The TCR library protocol attached unique molecular identifiers to individual cDNA molecules to correct for sequencing error and PCR bias. Sequencing covered both TCR alpha and beta chains, and within each sample the abundances of alpha and beta sequences were tightly co-correlated. Under the source paper's analysis protocol: Decombinator V4 was used to annotate the V gene, J gene and CDR3 of the TCR sequences. TCRs were defined as expanded if a significant change between any two time points was detected under a Poisson model with p below 0.0001. TCR abundances were normalised to the total number of TCRs sequenced in each sample and reported as counts per million. MAIT TCRs were defined by TRAV1-2 paired with TRAJ12, TRAJ20 or TRAJ33, and iNKT TCRs by TRAV10 paired with TRAJ18. A search of VDJdb, accessed on 1 November 2021, was run for TCRs annotated to CMV, EBV and SARS-CoV-2, with TCRs annotated for multiple antigens excluded. Starting from the raw public reads, TCRdb applied fastp trimming at Q25, assembled clones with MiXCR and retained in-frame beta chains. Each record represents a unique CDR3 protein, reported with the most common genes and DNA among its rows. The V and J calls were determined by TCRdb, not by the authors. Counted in this sample were 65,000 to 70,000 distinct CDR3 sequences; 9% to 15% of them appeared once. The ten largest make up about 1.6% of the sample.

General conclusions and limits of the study: VDJdb matching was skewed toward anti-spike CD8 responses and likely underestimated virus-specific expansions, missing private and CD4 specificities.

The rearranged segments are TRBV27 and TRBJ1-2; TRBD1 is a possible D gene, resting on 6 matching bases. Sequencing used whole blood. This clonotype was obtained from an adult who was a healthcare worker with PCR-confirmed SARS-CoV-2 infection or an uninfected control (not recorded which). The nucleotides read TGTGCCAGCAGTTACAGGGCCCCTAACTATGGCTACACCTTC. This encodes CASSYRAPNYGYTF.